The sequence of this TCR beta chain was determined in a study of blood T cell repertoires in COVID-19. Generated by immunoSEQ multiplex PCR, the TCRdb table keeps only in-frame clones and is missing some. The table lists around 340,000 clones, 65% to 90% of them singletons, with roughly 4% in the top ten. The CDR3 runs to 16 residues. V was pared by 8 bases and J by 3 bases, with 11 bases of the junction left unmatched. Germline V lookup: CDR1 KGHDR, CDR2 SFDVKD. This clone was counted a few times. The TCR comes from a woman aged 40 to 50 with acute COVID-19. The chain uses TRBV24-1 and TRBJ1-2; 10 bases are shared with TRBD1. Input material: PBMCs or T cells enriched from blood (not recorded which). In DNA, the CDR3 is TGTGCCACCACCAAACAATCCGGGACAGGGGACTATGGCTACACCTTC. Amino acid sequence: CATTKQSGTGDYGYTF.